This is a list of T cell receptor beta chains from one sample in a study of T cell responses to AZD1222 COVID-19 vaccine. Clones were read by immunoSEQ multiplex PCR, and TCRdb kept only the in-frame ones, dropping some. The repertoire holds tens of thousands of clones, with about 89% as singletons. The specimen was peripheral blood, collected 28 days after the second AZD1222 dose. The receptors were sampled from an adult who received the AZD1222 COVID-19 vaccine. CDR3s include the opening cysteine and the closing phenylalanine or tryptophan. Fields, in order: V gene, D gene, clone size, J gene, CDR3 DNA, CDR3 protein. The D gene is left open where the match is weak. The size field is filled for only some rows; it gives once, few, many or a size class.

v_gene: TRBV19
d_gene: TRBD1
abundance: -
j_gene: TRBJ2-7
CDR3nt: TGTGCCAGTAGCCGAGGACAGGGTACCTACGAGCAGTACTTC
CDR3aa: CASSRGQGTYEQYF

v_gene: TRBV11-2
d_gene: -
abundance: -
j_gene: TRBJ1-4
CDR3nt: TGTGCCAGCAGTCAAGGGCTGACATCGAAGAATGAAAAACTGTTTTTT
CDR3aa: CASSQGLTSKNEKLFF

v_gene: TRBV6-5
d_gene: TRBD2
abundance: -
j_gene: TRBJ2-3
CDR3nt: TGTGCCAGCAGTCGTCGGGGGGGTGGGACAGATACGCAGTATTTT
CDR3aa: CASSRRGGGTDTQYF

v_gene: TRBV6-1
d_gene: TRBD2
abundance: -
j_gene: TRBJ2-2
CDR3nt: TGTGCCAGCAGTGAAGATGTTGGGACTAGCGGCGGGGAGCTGTTTTTT
CDR3aa: CASSEDVGTSGGELFF

v_gene: TRBV5-5
d_gene: -
abundance: -
j_gene: TRBJ1-3
CDR3nt: TGTGCCAGCAGCTTGGGGACAAACTCTGGAAACACCATATATTTT
CDR3aa: CASSLGTNSGNTIYF

v_gene: TRBV7-7
d_gene: -
abundance: -
j_gene: TRBJ1-1
CDR3nt: TGTGCCAGCAGTCGTTCTGAGGTCTCTGAAGCTTTCTTT
CDR3aa: CASSRSEVSEAFF

v_gene: TRBV7-3
d_gene: -
abundance: -
j_gene: TRBJ1-1
CDR3nt: TGTGCCAGCAGCTCACAGGGCCCGAACACTGAAGCTTTCTTT
CDR3aa: CASSSQGPNTEAFF

v_gene: TRBV18
d_gene: -
abundance: -
j_gene: TRBJ2-2
CDR3nt: TGTGCCAGCTCACCACATGGGCCGAGGGACACCGGGGAGCTGTTTTTT
CDR3aa: CASSPHGPRDTGELFF

v_gene: TRBV16
d_gene: TRBD1
abundance: -
j_gene: TRBJ1-1
CDR3nt: TGTGCCAGCAGCCGACAGGGATCGAACACTGAAGCTTTCTTT
CDR3aa: CASSRQGSNTEAFF

v_gene: TRBV6-1
d_gene: TRBD1
abundance: -
j_gene: TRBJ1-2
CDR3nt: TGTGCCAGCAGTGAGCAGGGGGCCTACCTCTATGGCTACACCTTC
CDR3aa: CASSEQGAYLYGYTF

v_gene: TRBV19
d_gene: TRBD1
abundance: -
j_gene: TRBJ1-5
CDR3nt: TGTGCCAGTATTCCGGGACAGGGGGCTTTCGGGAATCAGCCCCAGCATTTT
CDR3aa: CASIPGQGAFGNQPQHF

v_gene: TRBV6-5
d_gene: TRBD1
abundance: -
j_gene: TRBJ1-1
CDR3nt: TGTGCCAGCAGCCGACAACAGGGGGGAGTAGCTGAAGCTTTCTTT
CDR3aa: CASSRQQGGVAEAFF

v_gene: TRBV2
d_gene: TRBD1
abundance: once
j_gene: TRBJ1-1
CDR3nt: TGTGCCAGCAGTAGGGGACAGGGGGCGTGGGCTGAAGCTTTCTTT
CDR3aa: CASSRGQGAWAEAFF

v_gene: TRBV6-5
d_gene: -
abundance: -
j_gene: TRBJ1-1
CDR3nt: TGTGCCAGCATACTGAACACTGAAGCTTTCTTT
CDR3aa: CASILNTEAFF

v_gene: TRBV12-5
d_gene: TRBD2
abundance: -
j_gene: TRBJ2-3
CDR3nt: TGTGCTAGTGTTACAGCGGGGGTTAGCACAGATACGCAGTATTTT
CDR3aa: CASVTAGVSTDTQYF

v_gene: TRBV4-1
d_gene: -
abundance: -
j_gene: TRBJ2-1
CDR3nt: TGCGCCAGCAGCCAATTTTTCCTCCTCCGGGACTCAAAGAGCTCCTACAATGAGCAGTTCTTC
CDR3aa: CASSQFFLLRDSKSSYNEQFF

v_gene: TRBV5-4
d_gene: -
abundance: -
j_gene: TRBJ1-1
CDR3nt: TGTGCCAGCCGCCTCTGGACAGTGAACACTGAAGCTTTCTTT
CDR3aa: CASRLWTVNTEAFF

v_gene: TRBV7-3
d_gene: -
abundance: once
j_gene: TRBJ1-1
CDR3nt: TGTGCCAGCAGCTTACATCGGAACACTGAAGCTTTCTTT
CDR3aa: CASSLHRNTEAFF

v_gene: TRBV5-4
d_gene: -
abundance: -
j_gene: TRBJ1-4
CDR3nt: TGTGCCAGCAGCGTTTCAGGGACTGAAAAACTGTTTTTT
CDR3aa: CASSVSGTEKLFF

v_gene: TRBV9
d_gene: -
abundance: -
j_gene: TRBJ1-4
CDR3nt: TGTGCCAGCAGCGTAGAAGCAGGGCCTAGGGGGAATGAAAAACTGTTTTTT
CDR3aa: CASSVEAGPRGNEKLFF

v_gene: TRBV12-3/TRBV12-4
d_gene: -
abundance: -
j_gene: TRBJ2-5
CDR3nt: TGTGCCAGCAGTCCACAGGGTGAAGAGACCCAGTACTTC
CDR3aa: CASSPQGEETQYF

v_gene: TRBV19
d_gene: TRBD1
abundance: -
j_gene: TRBJ1-1
CDR3nt: TGTGCCAGTAGTCCGCCACAGGGGAGAGCTTTCTTT
CDR3aa: CASSPPQGRAFF

v_gene: TRBV7-2
d_gene: -
abundance: -
j_gene: TRBJ1-6
CDR3nt: TGTGCCAGCAGCCAGACAGGCGGGAATTCACCCCTCCACTTT
CDR3aa: CASSQTGGNSPLHF

v_gene: TRBV9
d_gene: TRBD1
abundance: -
j_gene: TRBJ2-7
CDR3nt: TGTGCCAGCAGCGTAAAGGGGACAGTTCCCTACGAGCAGTACTTC
CDR3aa: CASSVKGTVPYEQYF

v_gene: TRBV7-9
d_gene: -
abundance: -
j_gene: TRBJ1-5
CDR3nt: TGTGCCAGCAGCATGGACCCCGATCGGCCCCAGCATTTT
CDR3aa: CASSMDPDRPQHF

v_gene: TRBV5-1
d_gene: TRBD2
abundance: -
j_gene: TRBJ2-7
CDR3nt: TGCGCCAGCAGCTTGTTGACTAGCGGTCTCTTTTCCTACGAGCAGTACTTC
CDR3aa: CASSLLTSGLFSYEQYF

v_gene: TRBV12-3/TRBV12-4
d_gene: -
abundance: -
j_gene: TRBJ2-1
CDR3nt: TGTGCCAGCAGCCCCGTGACGCGCAATGAGCAGTTCTTC
CDR3aa: CASSPVTRNEQFF

v_gene: TRBV6-2/TRBV6-3
d_gene: TRBD1
abundance: -
j_gene: TRBJ1-5
CDR3nt: TGTGCCAGCAGTTACGCAGGGACAGGGGCTTTTTATCAGCCCCAGCATTTT
CDR3aa: CASSYAGTGAFYQPQHF

v_gene: TRBV7-9
d_gene: -
abundance: -
j_gene: TRBJ1-2
CDR3nt: TGTGCCAGCACACTACAGGGAAACTATGGCTACACCTTC
CDR3aa: CASTLQGNYGYTF

v_gene: TRBV5-1
d_gene: -
abundance: -
j_gene: TRBJ1-3
CDR3nt: TGCGCCAGCAGCTTGGGACGGGACTCCGACTCTGGAAACACCATATATTTT
CDR3aa: CASSLGRDSDSGNTIYF

v_gene: TRBV15
d_gene: TRBD1
abundance: -
j_gene: TRBJ1-5
CDR3nt: TGTGCCACCAGCAGGGACAGGGGGCAGTGGCCCCAGCATTTT
CDR3aa: CATSRDRGQWPQHF

v_gene: TRBV2
d_gene: -
abundance: -
j_gene: TRBJ1-2
CDR3nt: TGTGCCAGCAGCAGGGTTGAACTAGGTGGCTACACCTTC
CDR3aa: CASSRVELGGYTF

v_gene: TRBV2
d_gene: TRBD1
abundance: -
j_gene: TRBJ1-4
CDR3nt: TGTGCCAGCAGTAGACAGGGGGCTAATGAAAAACTGTTTTTT
CDR3aa: CASSRQGANEKLFF

v_gene: TRBV7-9
d_gene: -
abundance: few
j_gene: TRBJ2-1
CDR3nt: TGTGCCAGCAGCAAGGGCGGTTCGGCCTACAATGAGCAGTTCTTC
CDR3aa: CASSKGGSAYNEQFF

v_gene: TRBV9
d_gene: -
abundance: -
j_gene: TRBJ1-6
CDR3nt: TGTGCCAGCAGCGTCCAGGGAGACTCACCCCTCCACTTT
CDR3aa: CASSVQGDSPLHF

v_gene: TRBV12-3/TRBV12-4
d_gene: -
abundance: -
j_gene: TRBJ1-1
CDR3nt: TGTGCCAGCAGTTTGAGTCAGGGTGATGAAGCTTTCTTT
CDR3aa: CASSLSQGDEAFF

v_gene: TRBV30
d_gene: -
abundance: once
j_gene: TRBJ1-3
CDR3nt: TGTGCCTGGATTTGGGACTATAACTCTGGAAACACCATATATTTT
CDR3aa: CAWIWDYNSGNTIYF

v_gene: TRBV6-5
d_gene: -
abundance: -
j_gene: TRBJ2-7
CDR3nt: TGTGCCAGCAGTTACGGCGGCCCTATCCACGAGCAGTACTTC
CDR3aa: CASSYGGPIHEQYF

v_gene: TRBV3-1/TRBV3-2
d_gene: -
abundance: once
j_gene: TRBJ2-7
CDR3nt: TGTGCCAGCAGCCAGTCTGCCTACGAGCAGTACTTC
CDR3aa: CASSQSAYEQYF

v_gene: TRBV9
d_gene: TRBD1
abundance: -
j_gene: TRBJ2-2
CDR3nt: TGTGCCAGCAGCGACCGACAGGGGGAGAGGACCGGGGAGCTGTTTTTT
CDR3aa: CASSDRQGERTGELFF

v_gene: TRBV18
d_gene: -
abundance: -
j_gene: TRBJ1-3
CDR3nt: TGTGCCAGCCCACCACCGGCGGCAGGTCCTGGAAACACCATATATTTT
CDR3aa: CASPPPAAGPGNTIYF

v_gene: TRBV2
d_gene: -
abundance: -
j_gene: TRBJ1-5
CDR3nt: TGTGCCAGCAGGGAATTAACTAGCAATCAGCCCCAGCATTTT
CDR3aa: CASRELTSNQPQHF

v_gene: TRBV18
d_gene: TRBD1
abundance: -
j_gene: TRBJ2-3
CDR3nt: TGTGCCAGCTCACTACAGGGGGCATCGACAGATACGCAGTATTTT
CDR3aa: CASSLQGASTDTQYF

v_gene: TRBV5-1
d_gene: TRBD1
abundance: -
j_gene: TRBJ1-4
CDR3nt: TGCGCCAGCAGCTTGTTTGGACAGGGGGCGGGAAATGAAAAACTGTTTTTT
CDR3aa: CASSLFGQGAGNEKLFF

v_gene: TRBV5-4
d_gene: -
abundance: -
j_gene: TRBJ1-2
CDR3nt: TGTGCCAGCAGCCCCGGCGGGATCGAATCCACCTATGGCTACACCTTC
CDR3aa: CASSPGGIESTYGYTF